Here is one TCR beta chain with its context. The participants were between about 18 and 90 years old and came from roughly 25 US areas. Participants' own reports of clinical history determined their cohort assignment. The CDR3 is made up of 14 amino acids. The ends were cut back, 5 bases at V and 9 bases at J, with 19 bases in the middle. Per germline, CDR1 SEHNR and CDR2 FQNEAQ (reference sequence). These data are taken from a study of blood T cell repertoires in COVID-19. In the authors' workflow: Scientists estimated how many nucleated cells there were by amplifying reference gene primers. The data were produced by immunoSEQ multiplex PCR, yet TCRdb's version contains in-frame clones alone and is incomplete. V, J and clone size derive from that table, while D and trimming were established from the DNA sequence. The sample holds roughly 280,000 clones, more than 80% seen once.

The chain joins TRBV7-9 to TRBJ1-1; D may be TRBD1 (5 bases). Input material: PBMCs or T cells enriched from blood (not recorded which). The sequence came from a young woman with acute COVID-19. The CDR3 loop is CASSGPGSLGQAFF. The CDR3 bases are TGTGCCAGCAGCGGTCCAGGGTCGTTGGGTCAAGCTTTCTTT.